These T cell receptor beta chains were read from a single sample in a study of blood T cell repertoires in COVID-19. Sequencing used immunoSEQ multiplex PCR; TCRdb keeps in-frame clones, though not all of them. The sample comprises some 96,000 clones, about 80% of which are singletons, and about an eighth rests with the top ten. The specimen was peripheral blood. The receptors come from a woman in her 70s with acute or convalescent COVID-19. The CDR3 runs from the conserved cysteine through the conserved F or W. A D gene is named only where the DNA matches it firmly. Expanded clones are given a class, and other clones once, few, many or no size at all.

TRBV14,.,.,TRBJ1-1,CASSQGARIRTEAFF,TGTGCCAGCAGCCAAGGGGCAAGGATAAGGACTGAAGCTTTCTTT
TRBV7-9,.,.,TRBJ2-5,CASSLRQALIQETQYF,TGTGCCAGCAGCTTACGGCAGGCCCTCATACAAGAGACCCAGTACTTC
TRBV10-3,once,TRBD1,TRBJ2-5,CAIRRQGVEETQYF,TGTGCCATCAGGCGACAGGGCGTCGAAGAGACCCAGTACTTC
TRBV11-2,.,TRBD2,TRBJ2-5,CASSLGLAGGVETQYF,TGTGCCAGCAGCTTGGGCCTAGCGGGGGGCGTAGAGACCCAGTACTTC
TRBV5-4,.,.,TRBJ1-1,CASSLGGRGRTEAFF,TGTGCCAGCAGCTTGGGTGGCAGGGGTCGCACTGAAGCTTTCTTT
TRBV6-5,once,.,TRBJ1-1,CASSYSTPGQTEAFF,TGTGCCAGCAGTTACTCGACCCCAGGACAGACTGAAGCTTTCTTT
TRBV5-1,.,TRBD1,TRBJ2-5,CASSPRTGNGVGYF,TGCGCCAGCAGCCCCAGGACAGGGAACGGCGTAGGGTACTTC
TRBV19,few,.,TRBJ1-3,CASSAGAVPSGNTIYF,TGTGCCAGTAGTGCTGGGGCCGTCCCTTCTGGAAACACCATATATTTT
TRBV24-1,.,.,TRBJ2-1,CATSDSTTSYNEQFF,TGTGCCACCAGTGATTCGACAACTTCCTACAATGAGCAGTTCTTC
TRBV30,.,TRBD1,TRBJ1-5,CAWSRQGGNQPQHF,TGTGCCTGGAGCCGACAGGGGGGCAATCAGCCCCAGCATTTT
TRBV7-2,medium-sized,TRBD2,TRBJ2-5,CASSPGTSGGPSQYF,TGTGCCAGCAGCCCTGGGACTAGCGGGGGTCCGTCTCAGTACTTC
TRBV6-5,once,TRBD2,TRBJ2-5,CASRDHGGEETQYF,TGTGCCAGCAGGGACCACGGGGGGGAAGAGACCCAGTACTTC
TRBV19,.,.,TRBJ1-2,CASSIWGRDYGYTF,TGTGCCAGTAGTATCTGGGGGCGCGACTATGGCTACACCTTC
TRBV28,.,.,TRBJ1-5,CASYSVTGWNNQPQHF,TGTGCCAGCTATTCGGTGACGGGATGGAACAATCAGCCCCAGCATTTT
TRBV14,.,TRBD1,TRBJ1-1,CASSQDLGTVPGTEAFF,TGTGCCAGCAGCCAAGATTTGGGGACAGTCCCGGGGACTGAAGCTTTCTTT
TRBV3-1/TRBV3-2,.,.,TRBJ1-5,CASSRGVSNQPQHF,TGTGCCAGCAGCCGGGGGGTTAGCAATCAGCCCCAGCATTTT
TRBV2,.,.,TRBJ2-4,CASSEADKNIQYF,TGTGCCAGCAGTGAGGCGGATAAAAACATTCAGTACTTC
TRBV6-5,.,.,TRBJ2-7,CASSPGSPYEQYF,TGTGCCAGCAGCCCAGGGTCCCCCTACGAGCAGTACTTC
TRBV7-2,.,.,TRBJ1-2,CASSLDRQLGYTF,TGTGCCAGCAGCTTAGATCGACAGTTAGGCTACACCTTC
TRBV5-1,.,TRBD2,TRBJ2-3,CASSFSGGNTDTQYF,TGCGCCAGCAGCTTCAGCGGGGGGAACACAGATACGCAGTATTTT
TRBV5-1,.,.,TRBJ1-4,CASSLELAEKLFF,TGCGCCAGCAGCTTGGAACTAGCTGAAAAACTGTTTTTT
TRBV3-1/TRBV3-2,.,.,TRBJ1-3,CASSHQAGVNGNTIYF,TGTGCCAGCAGCCATCAGGCAGGGGTCAATGGAAACACCATATATTTT
TRBV16,.,.,TRBJ1-4,CASSQSRANNEKLFF,TGTGCCAGCAGCCAATCACGCGCCAATAATGAAAAACTGTTTTTT
TRBV5-1,.,.,TRBJ1-4,CASSFEGRVAEKLFF,TGCGCCAGCAGCTTTGAAGGCAGGGTGGCTGAAAAACTGTTTTTT
TRBV30,.,.,TRBJ1-3,CAWSRGNTIYF,TGTGCCTGGAGTCGTGGAAACACCATATATTTT
TRBV19,.,.,TRBJ1-1,CASRWQNTEAFF,TGTGCCAGTAGATGGCAGAACACTGAAGCTTTCTTT
TRBV7-8,once,TRBD2,TRBJ2-7,CASTYGGVIEQYF,TGTGCCAGCACTTATGGGGGGGTCATCGAGCAGTACTTC
TRBV7-2,.,.,TRBJ1-2,CASSLAGAPYGYTF,TGTGCCAGCAGCTTAGCGGGGGCTCCCTATGGCTACACCTTC
TRBV27,.,.,TRBJ2-5,CASRRERETQYF,TGTGCCAGCAGACGGGAACGGGAGACCCAGTACTTC
TRBV6-5,.,.,TRBJ2-1,CASSYSSQLNNEQFF,TGTGCCAGCAGTTACTCCTCGCAACTTAACAATGAGCAGTTCTTC
TRBV7-3,.,.,TRBJ2-5,CASSANQGSTGGETQYF,TGTGCCAGCAGCGCAAACCAGGGTTCCACTGGTGGCGAGACCCAGTACTTC
TRBV30,.,TRBD2,TRBJ2-1,CAWTSGGAKNEQFF,TGTGCCTGGACTAGCGGGGGGGCTAAGAATGAGCAGTTCTTC
TRBV7-9,once,.,TRBJ1-5,CASSLLSQPQHF,TGTGCCAGCAGCCTCCTTAGTCAGCCCCAGCATTTT
TRBV2,.,.,TRBJ1-6,CASRGTNNSPLHF,TGTGCCAGCAGGGGCACAAATAATTCACCCCTCCACTTT
TRBV5-5,.,TRBD1,TRBJ1-5,CASSWGQGPNQPQHF,TGTGCCAGCAGCTGGGGACAGGGGCCCAATCAGCCCCAGCATTTT
TRBV19,.,TRBD1,TRBJ2-1,CASSGDRGHEQFF,TGTGCCAGTAGTGGGGACAGGGGGCATGAGCAGTTCTTC
TRBV10-3,.,TRBD1,TRBJ1-5,CAISETGGVQPQHF,TGTGCCATCAGTGAAACAGGGGGGGTTCAGCCCCAGCATTTT
TRBV9,.,.,TRBJ2-7,CASSPTQGPPYEQYF,TGTGCCAGCAGCCCAACGCAGGGTCCGCCCTACGAGCAGTACTTC
TRBV20-1,.,TRBD2,TRBJ2-7,CSASSVSGAYEQYF,TGCAGTGCTAGTTCAGTTAGCGGGGCCTACGAGCAGTACTTC
TRBV2,.,.,TRBJ2-5,CASSDKGWETQYF,TGTGCCAGCAGTGATAAGGGGTGGGAGACCCAGTACTTC
TRBV5-4,.,TRBD1,TRBJ2-2,CASSSADRVNGELFF,TGTGCCAGCAGCTCAGCGGACAGGGTTAACGGGGAGCTGTTTTTT
TRBV6-6,.,.,TRBJ1-2,CASTRVNGGYGYTF,TGTGCCAGCACTAGAGTCAACGGGGGCTATGGCTACACCTTC
TRBV5-4,once,.,TRBJ1-1,CASSLALRGVTEAFF,TGTGCCAGCAGCTTGGCCTTAAGGGGTGTCACTGAAGCTTTCTTT
TRBV7-2,.,.,TRBJ1-6,CASSLQGGNSPLHF,TGTGCCAGCAGCTTACAGGGTGGCAATTCACCCCTCCACTTT
TRBV3-1/TRBV3-2,.,TRBD2,TRBJ2-5,CASSLTSGGVQETQYF,TGTGCCAGCAGCCTCACTAGCGGGGGGGTCCAAGAGACCCAGTACTTC
TRBV29-1,.,.,TRBJ2-2,CSVRAMTHTGELFF,TGCAGCGTCCGCGCCATGACACACACCGGGGAGCTGTTTTTT
TRBV10-3,.,TRBD2,TRBJ2-3,CAISSTSGGNTDTQYF,TGTGCCATCTCCTCGACTAGCGGGGGGAACACAGATACGCAGTATTTT
TRBV15,.,.,TRBJ1-4,CATSRDLAVDEKLFF,TGTGCCACCAGCAGAGATCTGGCTGTGGATGAAAAACTGTTTTTT